This T cell receptor beta chain was recovered during a study of naive and memory T cell subsets. Study observations and caveats: TCR transcript changes with activation or differentiation may affect this RNA method.

The library had UMIs added by 3' ligation of an oligonucleotide to TCR cDNA. RNA was extracted from 2 to 2.5 ml of whole blood of healthy adults. CDR1 and CDR2 from the germline V gene are KGHSH and LQKENI. This CDR3 is built from 16 residues. V shed 0 bases, J shed 3 bases, and the junction held 4 bases outside the gene matches. Four PCR rounds used nested alpha and beta constant region primers plus the SP2 primer. TCRdb fed the 5' RACE reads into MiXCR, producing one record per CDR3 protein. The repertoire holds more than 50,000 distinct CDR3 sequences, with around 7.3% as singletons. On this clonotype itself: The antigen is not known.

The chain carries TRBV18 and TRBJ2-7, with 11 bases that match TRBD2. The receptor comes from a male donor in good health. This chain's CDR3 is CASSPPGLAGRYEQYF. Written as DNA, the CDR3 is TGTGCCAGCTCACCACCTGGACTAGCGGGTCGCTACGAGCAGTACTTC.